This T cell receptor (beta chain) was found in a study of T cell responses to AZD1222 COVID-19 vaccine (dated by TCRdb to the early 2020s). Background on the whole study: AZD1222 recipients whose second dose came at about 4 weeks and those whose second dose came at about 12 weeks were combined into one group, since spike-specific TCR depth and breadth did not differ between the two schedules. Trial participants were enrolled into age subgroups of 18-55, 56-69 and 70-plus years, which contained about 150, 28 and 57 TCR-sequenced participants, respectively. TCR sequencing was performed for approximately 240 trial participants, of whom about 200 were given two doses of AZD1222 and around 25 were given two doses of MenACWY control vaccine. Here is what the overall study found, with its caveats: No day 14 peak-response samples were available, so repertoires were characterized only after the peak T cell response. Conclusions about previously exposed vaccinees were limited because only five to seven AZD1222 recipients were SARS-CoV-2 seropositive at baseline. In the small 56-69-year group, the increase in depth fell short of significance, most likely because of low power. Spike-specific TCR breadth and depth rose significantly after two AZD1222 doses compared with day 0 and with MenACWY recipients. Participants were mostly white British, with more females than males. The authors suggested clonal diversity may have been underestimated. Epitopes outside the regions mutated in the B.1.351 and B.1.1.7 variants were reportedly recognized by nearly half of the unique spike-specific TCRs. CD4 TCRs associated with the vaccine covered the entire spike protein, and the dominant responses were in regions 160-218 and 743-854.

The CDR3 regions of human TCRbeta chains were analyzed by immunosequencing. As for how the authors treated the data: TCRs in the repertoires were matched against a reference library of SARS-CoV-2-specific TCRs that had been generated with the MIRA antigen-specificity platform. Breadth meant the fraction of unique TCRs that were SARS-CoV-2-associated, whereas depth meant the fraction of total T cells that were SARS-CoV-2-associated. Using the MIRA data, each spike-specific TCR was mapped to the spike region that the TCR reacts to and placed in a CD4 or CD8 class. Log10-transformed breadth and depth values were compared by one-way ANOVA with Sidak's multiple comparisons tests. TCRdb obtained this table from immuneACCESS and retained in-frame rearrangements with V and J assigned. These tables miss some clones; where compared with another copy, unresolved V genes account for less than half of the shortfall, and the remainder is unexplained. The V and J calls and clone size are taken from that table; D and trimming were inferred from the DNA. The sample data list 120,000 or so clones, and approximately 88% of these were observed just once. The ten largest clones capture around 6.1% of the sample.

About this clone itself: The antigen it recognizes is unknown. Base quality data are lacking; no much larger clone is found one base away.

The intended sense of this specimen's time point label: baseline before first vaccination. Samples from vaccinated people were obtained from the UK trials COV001 and COV002, which included a single-blind randomized controlled phase 2/3 trial of AZD1222 (ChAdOx1 nCoV-19) in healthy adults. For TCRbeta chain sequencing, PBMC samples from trial participants were taken at day 0 and at day 28 after the second dose. V lost 4 bases and J lost 6 bases; the stretch between them is 17 bases long. CDR1 and CDR2, looked up from the germline V gene, are MDHEN and SYDVKM. The cysteine opens and the phenylalanine closes a CDR3 of 15 amino acids. CDR3 DNA only is kept here, 45 bases in frame from base 1.

The sequenced sample was peripheral blood, obtained on day 0 of AZD1222 vaccination. The TCR was taken from an adult in good health. The chain was built from TRBV28 and TRBJ2-3; the D call is possibly TRBD1 or TRBD2, each sharing 6 bases. The CDR3 in this case is CASSSRPSGGDTQYF. The nucleotide sequence reads TGTGCCAGCAGTTCGCGACCATCCGGGGGCGATACGCAGTATTTT.